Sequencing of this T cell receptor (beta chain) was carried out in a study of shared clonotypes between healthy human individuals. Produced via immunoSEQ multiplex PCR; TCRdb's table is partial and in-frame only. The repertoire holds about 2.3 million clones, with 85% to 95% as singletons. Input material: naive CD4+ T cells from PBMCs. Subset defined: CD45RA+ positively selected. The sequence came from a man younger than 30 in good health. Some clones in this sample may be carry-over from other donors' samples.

DNA of the CDR3: TGTGCCAGCAGTTACTACCCTCAGGGAGGGACCTACGAGCAGTACTTC. Protein product: CASSYYPQGGTYEQYF. V gene TRBV6-5 combines with J gene TRBJ2-7; 7 nucleotides agree with TRBD2. Trimming at V came to 1 base and at J to 2 bases, leaving 8 bases not matched to a gene. Germline CDR1 MNHEY, CDR2 SVGAGI. This CDR3 region has 16 residues.